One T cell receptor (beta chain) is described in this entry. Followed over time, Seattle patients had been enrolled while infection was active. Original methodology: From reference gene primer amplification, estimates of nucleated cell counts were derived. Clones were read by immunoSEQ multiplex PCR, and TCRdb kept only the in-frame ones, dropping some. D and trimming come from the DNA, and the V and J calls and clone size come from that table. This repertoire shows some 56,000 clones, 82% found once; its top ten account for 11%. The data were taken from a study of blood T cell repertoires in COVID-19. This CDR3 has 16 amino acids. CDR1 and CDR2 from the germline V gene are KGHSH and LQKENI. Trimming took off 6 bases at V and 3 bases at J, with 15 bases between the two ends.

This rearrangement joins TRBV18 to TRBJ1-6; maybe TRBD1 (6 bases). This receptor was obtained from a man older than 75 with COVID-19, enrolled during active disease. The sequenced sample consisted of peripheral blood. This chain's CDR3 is CASSRGGGNYNSPLHF. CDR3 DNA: TGTGCCAGCTCCAGGGGAGGGGGAAACTATAATTCACCCCTCCACTTT. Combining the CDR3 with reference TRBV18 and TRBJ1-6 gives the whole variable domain NAGVMQNPRHLVRRRGQEARLRCSPMKGHSHVYWYRQLPEEGLKFMVYLQKENIIDESGMPKERFSAEFPKEGPSILRIQQVVRGDSAAYFCASSRGGGNYNSPLHFGNGTRLTVT.